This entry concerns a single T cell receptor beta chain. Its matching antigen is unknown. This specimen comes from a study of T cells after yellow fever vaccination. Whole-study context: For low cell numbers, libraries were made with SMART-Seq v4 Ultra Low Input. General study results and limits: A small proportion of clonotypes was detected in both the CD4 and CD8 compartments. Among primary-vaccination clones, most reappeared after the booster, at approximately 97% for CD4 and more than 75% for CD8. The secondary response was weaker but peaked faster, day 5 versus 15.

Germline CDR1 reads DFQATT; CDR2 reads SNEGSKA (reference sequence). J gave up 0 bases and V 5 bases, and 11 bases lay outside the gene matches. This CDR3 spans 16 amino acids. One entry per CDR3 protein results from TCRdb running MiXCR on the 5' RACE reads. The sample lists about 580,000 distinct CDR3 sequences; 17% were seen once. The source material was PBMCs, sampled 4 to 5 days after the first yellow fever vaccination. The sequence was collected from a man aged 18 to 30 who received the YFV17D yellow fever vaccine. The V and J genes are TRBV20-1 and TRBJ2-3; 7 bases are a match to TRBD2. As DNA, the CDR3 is TGCAGTGCTTCCCCCCCCCCGGGGGGTAGCACAGATACGCAGTATTTT. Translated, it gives CSASPPPGGSTDTQYF.